The clone carrying this T cell receptor (beta chain) came up once. Germline trimming cut 0 bases from V and 1 base from J; bases unmatched to any gene: 16. Germline CDR1 MGHRA, CDR2 YSYEKL. This CDR3 comprises 22 residues. In the source study's methods: Reference gene primers were amplified, and this amplification served to estimate nucleated cell counts. Clones were sequenced by immunoSEQ multiplex PCR, and TCRdb holds only the in-frame ones, with some missing. Clone size and V and J calls were adopted from that table, with D and trimming inferred from the DNA. The table lists about 190,000 clones, about nine tenths of them singletons. The data were obtained in a study of blood T cell repertoires in COVID-19. Overall study: The study drew acute and convalescent COVID-19 samples from the United States, Italy and Spain. T cells, B-cell-depleted T cells, or PBMCs provided the cDNA or gDNA that served as material.

The sequence came from a man under 40 with acute or convalescent COVID-19. This chain links TRBV4-1 with TRBJ2-6; 9 nucleotides agree with TRBD1. Sequences were obtained from peripheral blood. Here the CDR3 DNA reads TGCGCCAGCAGCCAAGATAGTATAGGAGGAGGGACAGGGATTTCTGGGGCCAACGTCCTGACTTTC. Its protein product is CASSQDSIGGGTGISGANVLTF.